The clone carrying this T cell receptor beta chain showed up just once. Its antigen remains unidentified. This sample is part of a study of shared clonotypes between healthy human individuals. Donors comprised only Caucasian adults living in Nashville, Tennessee. The deep-level immunoSEQ assay was used. Data came from immunoSEQ multiplex PCR; TCRdb stores just in-frame clones and leaves some out. This sample has 2 million to 3 million clones, with 80% to 95% found just once. This CDR3 has 12 residues. Study conclusions and caveats: Several donors showed sharing of approximately 5% of naive CD4 clonotypes. The study's rarefaction showed incomplete sorted-subset sequencing despite large depth.

The material sequenced was naive CD4+ T cells from PBMCs. The subset is: CD45RA+ positively selected. This sequence was found in a man between 18 and 29 years old in good health. Some clones in this sample may be carry-over from other donors' samples. The chain employs TRBV12-2 and TRBJ1-4. TRBV12-2 is labeled a pseudogene. CDR3 nucleotide sequence: TGTGCAAGTCGCTTAGGAGGGTTGAAACTGTTTTTT. It is translated as CASRLGGLKLFF.